The text below deals with one T cell receptor beta chain. Trimming took 2 bases from V and 3 from J, leaving 16 bases between them. CDR3 length equals 16 residues. CDR1 MNHEY and CDR2 SVGEGT come from the germline V gene. The data were produced by immunoSEQ multiplex PCR, yet TCRdb's version contains in-frame clones alone and is incomplete. The sample lists 85,000 to 90,000 clones; roughly 89% were seen once. The data were obtained in a study of blood T cell repertoires in COVID-19. Study in general: The samples span acute and convalescent COVID-19 from the United States, Italy and Spain. The cDNA or gDNA used as material had been derived from T cells, B-cell-depleted T cells, or PBMCs.

The chain recombines TRBV6-2 or TRBV6-3 with TRBJ1-1; D not certain. Sequencing used peripheral blood. This TCR was sampled from an elderly woman with active COVID-19. The CDR3 nucleotides are TGTGCCAGCAGTTACATAAGGAGACCCACGGACACTGAAGCTTTCTTT. Translation: CASSYIRRPTDTEAFF.